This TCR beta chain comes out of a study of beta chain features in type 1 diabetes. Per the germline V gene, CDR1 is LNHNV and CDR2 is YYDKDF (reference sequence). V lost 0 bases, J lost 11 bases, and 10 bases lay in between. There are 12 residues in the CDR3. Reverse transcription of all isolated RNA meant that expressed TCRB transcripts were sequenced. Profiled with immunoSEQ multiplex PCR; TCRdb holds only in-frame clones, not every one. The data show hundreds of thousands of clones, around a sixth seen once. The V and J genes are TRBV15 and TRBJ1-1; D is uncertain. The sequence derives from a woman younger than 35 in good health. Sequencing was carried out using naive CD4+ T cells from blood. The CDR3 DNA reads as TGTGCCACCAGCAGAGATGACCGGACGGCTTTCTTT. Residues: CATSRDDRTAFF.